This TCR beta chain originates from a study of vaccination and CD4 T cells after COVID-19. Study overall: With roughly ten mild cases and one severe, convalescent patients were SARS-CoV-2 positive by nasal swab PCR. In culture, cells were exposed to overlapping spike peptides from SARS-CoV-2, HCoV-NL63, HCoV-OC43 and HCoV-229E. Each post-COVID sample was drawn after diagnosis, and the median interval was roughly 100 days (range 35 to 161).

Treatment given: roughly nine-day PBMC culture with coronavirus spike peptide pools or control peptides (ViraFEST assay). Cultured CD4+ T cell DNA underwent sequencing with the Oncomine TCR Beta short-read assay. CD4+ T cells were cultured, and genomic DNA was extracted from them. Via MiXCR, TCRdb re-called the PCR reads, giving one row per CDR3 protein. Of 10,000 to 13,000 distinct CDR3 sequences in the sample, 77% were seen once. Germline values: CDR1 MDHEN, CDR2 SYDVKM. V was trimmed by 6 bases and J by 6 bases, leaving 15 bases between them. The CDR3 is 13 amino acids. A single count supports this clonotype. Its cognate antigen is unknown.

This sequence joins TRBV28 and TRBJ2-7; D uncertain. The sequencing sample was made of CD4+ T cells from blood, cultured in vitro. This TCR was recovered from a human donor who had recovered from COVID-19. The CDR3 nucleotides read TGTGCCAGCAGACCGGGCCTCAACCTCGAGCAGTACTTC. It yields the protein CASRPGLNLEQYF.